This is a list of T cell receptor beta chains from one sample in a study of T cell changes during pregnancy in multiple sclerosis. The protocol was immunoSEQ multiplex PCR, while the TCRdb copy is restricted to in-frame clones and leaves out a portion. The table has under 55,000 clones, roughly nine tenths seen once. Sequencing was performed on CD8+ T cells from peripheral blood mononuclear cells, taken after pregnancy. The receptors stem from a female donor with multiple sclerosis, enrolled in a pregnancy study. CDR3s include the opening cysteine and the closing phenylalanine or tryptophan. D genes are given only for firm matches. Clone size appears in some rows only: once, few, many, or a class for an expanded clone.

TGTGCCAGCAGCGCGAGTCGCTCCGGGACAGGGAACGAAGGCTACACCTTC,CASSASRSGTGNEGYTF,17,once,TRBV9,TRBD1,TRBJ1-2
TGTGCCAGCACCCTACCCCCGTTCTTC,CASTLPPFF,9,.,TRBV6-5,.,TRBJ2-1
TGCAGCTACTTAACCCAGGGGACCTACGAGCAGTACTTC,CSYLTQGTYEQYF,13,few,TRBV29-1,.,TRBJ2-7
TGTGCCAGCAGGCGGGGGGGCGAGACAGATACGCAGTATTTT,CASRRGGETDTQYF,14,.,TRBV6-5,TRBD2,TRBJ2-3
TGTGCCAGCAGCTCGGGACTAGCGAGAAACATTCAGTACTTC,CASSSGLARNIQYF,14,.,TRBV5-6,TRBD2,TRBJ2-4
TGTGCCAGCAGCCCGGGACAGGGCCAGAGCAATCAGCCCCAGCATTTT,CASSPGQGQSNQPQHF,16,.,TRBV5-6,TRBD1,TRBJ1-5
TGTGCCAGCAGCTTGGCTGGGGCCCCTAATGAAAAACTGTTTTTT,CASSLAGAPNEKLFF,15,.,TRBV5-8,.,TRBJ1-4
TGTGCCAGCATCCCGGCGGGAAACCCCTTAAGCACTGAAGCTTTCTTT,CASIPAGNPLSTEAFF,16,.,TRBV6-6,.,TRBJ1-1
TGTGCCAGTAGCTATTCGACAGGGGGGTACGAGCAGTACTTC,CASSYSTGGYEQYF,14,once,TRBV19,TRBD1,TRBJ2-7
TGTGCCAGCAGCTTGAGGTTGACAGCATTGGGCTACACCTTC,CASSLRLTALGYTF,14,.,TRBV5-8,.,TRBJ1-2
TGTGCCAGCAGTGAATTGGGGGAAAAAGGGGGCTACGAGCAGTACTTC,CASSELGEKGGYEQYF,16,.,TRBV6-1,.,TRBJ2-7
TGTGCCAGCAACCTCGCAGACAACCGATGGAACACTGAAGCTTTCTTT,CASNLADNRWNTEAFF,16,.,TRBV27,.,TRBJ1-1
TGTGCCAGCAGTTTATCATCGCACTTCCCTGGAAACACCATATATTTT,CASSLSSHFPGNTIYF,16,.,TRBV27,.,TRBJ1-3
TGTGCCAGCAGTGATATATCCCGTGAAGCTTTCTTT,CASSDISREAFF,12,.,TRBV2,.,TRBJ1-1
TGTGCCAGCAGTCAACAACAGGGGTTGAATTCACCCCTCCACTTT,CASSQQQGLNSPLHF,15,few,TRBV28,TRBD1,TRBJ1-6
TGCAGTGGGGTGACAGGGAGTGGCTACACCTTC,CSGVTGSGYTF,11,.,TRBV20-1,TRBD1,TRBJ1-2
TGTGCCAGCAGTCAACTACAGGGGCTCCACGAGCAGTACTTC,CASSQLQGLHEQYF,14,.,TRBV27,TRBD1,TRBJ2-7
TGTGCCAGCAGTGAATCGGGGGCCGGGGAGCTGTTTTTT,CASSESGAGELFF,13,.,TRBV2,.,TRBJ2-2
TGTGCCAGCAGCCCCACTGTCGTTGCATGGACTGAAGCTTTCTTT,CASSPTVVAWTEAFF,15,few,TRBV11-2,.,TRBJ1-1
TGTGCCAGCAGTAAGACACACATACCTTACGAGCAGTACTTC,CASSKTHIPYEQYF,14,.,TRBV6-5,.,TRBJ2-7
TGTGCCAGCAGCCTACAGGGCTACAATTCACCCCTCCACTTT,CASSLQGYNSPLHF,14,.,TRBV7-9,.,TRBJ1-6
TGTGCCACTCTAGATCGGCTCGAGCAGTACTTC,CATLDRLEQYF,11,.,TRBV10-3,.,TRBJ2-7
TGTGCCAGCAGTCGGGGGGCCGGGTTTGGGGAGCTGTTTTTT,CASSRGAGFGELFF,14,.,TRBV27,.,TRBJ2-2
TGTGCCAGCAGCTTGGACATGAGCTACGAGCAGTACTTC,CASSLDMSYEQYF,13,.,TRBV7-2,.,TRBJ2-7
TGTGCCAGTAGTCGGGGGGGAGACAGCAATCAGCCCCAGCATTTT,CASSRGGDSNQPQHF,15,.,TRBV19,.,TRBJ1-5
TGTGCCAGCAGAGCGGACGTTAAAGCTTTCTTT,CASRADVKAFF,11,.,TRBV6-1,.,TRBJ1-1
TGTGCCACCAGCAGTCGGCTATTCGGCGGGGTCAGCTCCTACGAGCAGTACTTC,CATSSRLFGGVSSYEQYF,18,.,TRBV15,.,TRBJ2-7
TGTGCCAGCAGTTTCCCCGGGACTAGCGGGGAGACAGACACAGATACGCAGTATTTT,CASSFPGTSGETDTDTQYF,19,.,TRBV2,TRBD2,TRBJ2-3
TGTGCCAGCAGTCCGGGGGGGACGACAGATACGCAGTATTTT,CASSPGGTTDTQYF,14,.,TRBV7-3,TRBD2,TRBJ2-3
TGTGCCATCAGTGAATCCCGCTACGAGCAGTACTTC,CAISESRYEQYF,12,.,TRBV10-3,.,TRBJ2-7